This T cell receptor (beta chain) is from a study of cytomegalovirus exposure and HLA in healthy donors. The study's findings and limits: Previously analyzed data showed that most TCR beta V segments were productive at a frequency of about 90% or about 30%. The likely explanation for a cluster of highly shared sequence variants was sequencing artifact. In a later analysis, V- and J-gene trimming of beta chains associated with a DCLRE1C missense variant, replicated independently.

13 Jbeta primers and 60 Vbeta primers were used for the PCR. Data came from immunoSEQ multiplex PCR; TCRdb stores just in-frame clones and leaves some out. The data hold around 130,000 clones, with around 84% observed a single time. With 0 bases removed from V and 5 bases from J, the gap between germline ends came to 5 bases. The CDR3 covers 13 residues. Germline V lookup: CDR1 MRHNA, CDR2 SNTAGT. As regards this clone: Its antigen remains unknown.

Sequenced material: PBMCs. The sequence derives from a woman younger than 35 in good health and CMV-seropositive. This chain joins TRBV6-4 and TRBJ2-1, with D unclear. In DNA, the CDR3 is TGTGCCAGCAGTGACTCTTCCAACAATGAGCAGTTCTTC. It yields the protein CASSDSSNNEQFF.